This entry is about one T cell receptor (beta chain). In this sample, this clone turned up once. What this receptor recognizes is not known. No quality values exist for individual bases; no much larger clone is one base distant. Participants in the prospective study were aged roughly 18 to 90 years, lived in 20 to 30 United States geographic areas, and enrolled through a virtual design. In the prospective study, cohorts were assigned on the basis of participant-reported clinical history obtained from a screening survey and a study questionnaire. A participant counted as exposed if, within 2 weeks of entering the study, that participant had been in contact with someone who had a PCR-confirmed or clinician-diagnosed COVID-19 case. In the prospective study, mobile phlebotomists collected whole blood, serum and a nasopharyngeal or oropharyngeal swab from each participant. Additional blood draws and questionnaires over an approximately 2-month period could optionally be provided by prospective study participants. Prospective study blood samples were shipped either frozen or at room temperature before DNA extraction.

TCRbeta CDR3 regions were amplified from genomic DNA using the immunoSEQ Assay, a bias-controlled multiplex PCR. The study's processing was this. Nucleated cell counts per sample were estimated from amplification of reference gene primers within the assay. To quantify the absolute abundance of each unique TCRbeta CDR3 rearrangement, sequence reads were collapsed and filtered. For each sample, productive Simpson clonality was calculated as the square root of Simpson's diversity index over productive rearrangements. Sourced from immuneACCESS, this table was stored by TCRdb with only in-frame sequences that have V and J called. A share of the clones is absent; for the studies checked, an unresolved V gene accounts for under half, and the remainder has no known explanation. V, J and clone size reflect that table, while D and trimming were determined from the DNA. A total of 140,000 to 150,000 clones appear in this sample, about four fifths of them only once. The ten largest clones add up to more than 4.5% of the sample.

The data belong to a study of blood T cell repertoires in COVID-19 (dated by TCRdb to about 2020). About the full investigation: Samples from collaborators originated in the United States, Italy and Spain and spanned both the acute and convalescent phases of COVID-19. The material from the prospective study consisted of cDNA or gDNA derived from T cells, B-cell-depleted T cells, or PBMCs. Subjects who had been exposed to COVID-19, were actively infected with it, or had recovered from it provided the deeply sampled blood TCRbeta repertoires that made up the dataset. A freely available public database, intended as a resource for researchers studying the immune response to SARS-CoV-2, is where the repertoires were released. Samples were obtained from the ongoing ImmuneRACE study (first 160 participants) and from about 1,300 subjects provided by 6 global collaborators. Nearly every sample came with metadata listing a de-identified subject ID, COVID-19 status, age in years and sex. HLA class I and class II types, where available, came from metadata supplied by the sample provider rather than from assay-based typing.

Its CDR3 holds 15 amino acids, cysteine through phenylalanine. The read is trimmed to its CDR3 DNA, 45 bases read in frame from base 1. General conclusions and limits of the study: How much clinical and demographic metadata was included differed by source and by participant, and the metadata was provided uncurated.

The TCR comes from a woman aged 50 to 60 who had been exposed to COVID-19. The chain is made from TRBV21-1 and TRBJ2-5; the table assigns TRBD1, which was not confirmed against the DNA. TRBV21-1 is designated a pseudogene. Sequencing input: PBMCs or T cells enriched from blood (not recorded which). The DNA is TGTGCCAGCAGCAAAGTAGGGGCCCCCCAGGAGACCCAGTACTTC. It translates as CASSKVGAPQETQYF.